A selection of T cell receptor beta chains follows, all from one sample in a study of human T cells and chemical hapten exposure. TCRdb fed the reads into MiXCR, producing one record per CDR3 protein. The data contain more than 100,000 distinct CDR3 sequences, approximately 9% of them singletons. Specimen: whole blood. The receptors stem from a human donor in good health. Some clones in this sample may be carry-over from other donors' samples. Both conserved end residues are part of each CDR3. D genes are given only for firm matches. Rows give clone size only sometimes, using once, few, many, or a class for an expanded clone.

TRBV6-5	TRBJ2-2	few	-	TGTGCCAGCAGTTACTCTCCACTAGTCCCCGGGGAGCTGTTTTTT	CASSYSPLVPGELFF
TRBV20-1	TRBJ1-6	many	-	TGCAGTGCTAGGCCGGACCCTAATTCACCCCTCCACTTT	CSARPDPNSPLHF
TRBV10-3	TRBJ2-2	-	-	TGTGCCAGCGCAAACCAGGGGGAGCTGTTTTTT	CASANQGELFF
TRBV6-6	TRBJ2-7	-	TRBD2	TGTGCCAGCAGCCTCCTTATCGGACTACGGGGGGACGAGCAGTACTTC	CASSLLIGLRGDEQYF
TRBV3-1	TRBJ2-2	few	-	TGTGCCAGCAGCCACCGGATATTCGACACCGGGGAGCTGTTTTTT	CASSHRIFDTGELFF
TRBV29-1	TRBJ2-1	many	TRBD1	TGCAGCGTTGAAGCGACAGGGGTGGCCTACAATGAGCAGTTCTTC	CSVEATGVAYNEQFF
TRBV4-2	TRBJ2-2	-	TRBD2	TGTGCCAGCAGCCAAGGCGGCGGGGGGCGAGACGGGGAGCTGTTTTTT	CASSQGGGGRDGELFF
TRBV12-3/TRBV12-4	TRBJ1-1	many	-	TGTGCCAGCAGGGTGGGAGCCGGGCGTGCTTTCTTT	CASRVGAGRAFF
TRBV20-1	TRBJ2-7	few	TRBD2	TGCAGTGCTAGGGGCCCCGGACTAGCGGGGGGTGCCTACGAGCAGTACTTC	CSARGPGLAGGAYEQYF
TRBV6-1	TRBJ2-1	many	TRBD1	TGTGCCAGCAGTCCCCGACAGGGGCCCTCTGAGCAGTTCTTC	CASSPRQGPSEQFF
TRBV5-5	TRBJ2-7	many	-	TGTGCCAGCAGGGCCCCGGGGCAGGGCTACGAGCAGTACTTC	CASRAPGQGYEQYF
TRBV18	TRBJ1-1	-	-	TGTGCCAGCTCATCAATCGGAGACACTGAAGCTTTCTTT	CASSSIGDTEAFF
TRBV20-1	TRBJ2-1	few	TRBD2	TGCAGTGCTAGAACGACTAGCGGGAGGGGCAATGAGCAGTTCTTC	CSARTTSGRGNEQFF
TRBV10-2	TRBJ2-5	few	TRBD2	TGCGCCAGCAGCAAGACTAGCCTAGAAGAGACCCAGTACTTC	CASSKTSLEETQYF
TRBV27	TRBJ1-6	-	TRBD1	TGTGCCAGCAGATCAACCACAGGGGCCTATAATTCACCCCTCCACTTT	CASRSTTGAYNSPLHF
TRBV27	TRBJ2-7	many	-	TGTGCCAGCAGTCCCATGAGGGGTCGGTACGAGCAGTACTTC	CASSPMRGRYEQYF
TRBV10-3	TRBJ2-5	few	-	TGTGCCATCAGGAATGGACAGTCACAAGAGACCCAGTACTTC	CAIRNGQSQETQYF
TRBV5-4	TRBJ2-7	many	TRBD1	TGTGCCAGCAGCGGTGGGACAGGGGGTGGCGAGCAGTACTTC	CASSGGTGGGEQYF
TRBV7-2	TRBJ2-7	many	-	TGTGCCAGCAGCCCCCGTCACTCCGACTCCTACGAGCAGTACTTC	CASSPRHSDSYEQYF
TRBV7-2	TRBJ2-3	few	-	TGTGCCAGCAGCTTAGCTCGGCGGACCACAGATACGCAGTATTTT	CASSLARRTTDTQYF